The entry below describes one TCR beta chain. Its target is unknown. The PCR ran on 60 Vbeta and 13 Jbeta primers. Generated by immunoSEQ multiplex PCR, the TCRdb table keeps only in-frame clones and is missing some. Counted here are about 140,000 clones, roughly 80% occurring once; the ten biggest clones make up 8.8%. The sample comes from a study of cytomegalovirus exposure and HLA in healthy donors. Study-wide results and caveats: The investigators catalogued 160 or so TCR beta chains as cytomegalovirus-associated.

The sequencing sample was made of PBMCs. This sequence was found in a woman aged 45-65 years in good health and CMV-seropositive.

CDR3 nucleotide sequence: TGCGCCAGCAGCCGTACCGGGTTCTCTGGAAACACCATATATTTT. This translates into CASSRTGFSGNTIYF. The J gene is TRBJ1-3, the V gene TRBV4-3, with D uncertain. CDR3 length: 15 amino acids. The V end was cut by 4 bases, the J end by 0 bases, with 10 bases between. Germline CDR1 reads LGHNA; CDR2 reads YSLEER.